Shown below are 27 T cell receptor gamma chains from a single sample sequenced in a study of gamma-delta chains in newborns, infants, children. TCRdb processed the reads again with the CATT caller. The sample carries 3,600 or so gamma-chain clones, over 60% recorded once. The sequencing input was blood. The receptors were gathered from a child who was a newborn, infant or young child, either healthy, febrile or measles-vaccinated (not recorded which).

This clone was seen a handful of times. The sample carries other DNA sequences with the same CDR3. The V gene is TRGV4, the J gene TRGJ1 or TRGJ2. Because TCRdb records no J gene, it was assigned here through a match of the DNA to germline. The CDR3 sequence is 11 residues long. V lost 5 bases to trimming and J lost 3 bases; unmatched junction nucleotides: 1. CDR1 is EGSTGY, CDR2 YDSYTSSV, per germline. The CDR3 loop reads CATWVYYKKLF. Written as DNA, the CDR3 is TGTGCCACCTGGGTTTATTATAAGAAACTCTTT.

This clone has only a few counts. The chain recombines TRGV5 with TRGJ1 or TRGJ2. Because TCRdb records no J gene, it was assigned here through a match of the DNA to germline. The ends lost 6 bases at V and 4 bases at J; junction bases unmatched: 3. The CDR3 has 11 amino acids. Germline CDR1 is VINAFY and CDR2 is YDVSNSKD. CDR3 residues: CATWNYYKKLF. DNA of the CDR3: TGTGCCACCTGGAACTATTATAAGAAACTCTTT.

Note on this clone: Given a much more abundant clone one base away, this may be a read error. This rearrangement joins TRGV9 to TRGJP. As TCRdb names no J gene, one was assigned here on the basis of a DNA match to germline. Germline CDR1 and CDR2: GITISATS and ISYDGTV (reference sequence). CDR3 length: 15 residues. In DNA, the CDR3 is TGTGCCTTGTGGGAGGTGGAGTTGGGCAAAAAATTCAAGGTATTT. This encodes CALWEVELGKKFKVF.

CDR3 coding DNA: TGTGCCACCTGGGACGGGCCTTATTATTATAAGAAACTCTTT. Translation: CATWDGPYYYKKLF. The chain is built from TRGV2 and TRGJ1 or TRGJ2. TCRdb leaves out the J gene; it was filled in here by matching the DNA to germline. V gave up 0 bases and J gave up 2 bases; unmatched junction bases: 4. Germline CDR1 reads EGSNGY; CDR2 reads YDSYNSKV. There are 14 residues in the CDR3.

This clone was seen a handful of times. This rearrangement joins TRGV8 to TRGJ1 or TRGJ2. TCRdb records no J gene; here it was assigned by comparing the DNA to germline. Trimming at V came to 2 bases and at J to 10 bases, leaving 14 bases not matched to a gene. CDR1 VENAVY and CDR2 YDSYNSRV come from the germline V gene. The CDR3 sequence is 14 residues long. The CDR3 loop reads CATWDILPRHKKLF. CDR3 in DNA: TGTGCCACCTGGGATATTCTTCCCCGACACAAGAAACTCTTT.

Comment on this clone: One junction end does not reproduce the germline sequence, and a read error may be involved. Other DNA sequences from this sample encode an identical CDR3 as well. V and J are TRGV8 and TRGJ1 or TRGJ2. TCRdb carries no J gene annotation; the J gene was assigned here by matching the DNA with germline. The CDR3 covers 14 residues. Germline V lookup: CDR1 VENAVY, CDR2 YDSYNSRV. CDR3 DNA: TGTGCTACCTGGGATAGGCCTATCAGTTATAAGAAACTCTTT. Encoded protein: CATWDRPISYKKLF.

This clone turned up a few times. The genes are TRGV2 and TRGJ1 or TRGJ2. The CDR3 runs to 14 residues. The V and J ends lost 0 bases and 3 bases, in that order; junction bases with no gene match: 5. Germline lookup yields CDR1 EGSNGY and CDR2 YDSYNSKV. CDR3 residues: CATWDGIAYYKKLF. The CDR3 DNA is TGTGCCACCTGGGACGGGATAGCTTATTATAAGAAACTCTTT.

To note about this clone: Other DNA sequences in this specimen translate into the identical CDR3. CDR3 sequence: CATWDGSNYYKKLF. The CDR3 DNA sequence: TGTGCCACCTGGGACGGGTCCAATTATTATAAGAAACTCTTT. The chain has TRGV2 and TRGJ1 or TRGJ2. The J gene is not listed in TCRdb, so it was assigned here from a DNA match to germline. The junction had 3 bases not matched to a gene; V was cut back by 0 bases and J by 1 base. The CDR3 runs to 14 residues. The germline gives CDR1 EGSNGY, CDR2 YDSYNSKV.

The genes are TRGV9 and TRGJ1 or TRGJ2. The J gene was not available in TCRdb and was assigned here by matching the DNA to germline segments. The CDR3 is made up of 17 amino acids. Germline V CDR1 and CDR2: GITISATS, ISYDGTV (reference sequence). V lost 0 bases to trimming and J lost 4 bases; unmatched junction nucleotides: 15. The CDR3 loop is CALWEVVSVETYYKKLF. DNA of the CDR3: TGTGCCTTGTGGGAGGTGGTTTCGGTGGAAACCTATTATAAGAAACTCTTT.

The J segment was not called; the V segment is TRGV2. In germline, CDR1 is EGSNGY, CDR2 YDSYNSKV. This CDR3 is 17 amino acids long. The CDR3 spells CATWDGGEYSSDWIETF. The CDR3 nucleotides read TGTGCCACCTGGGACGGGGGGGAATATAGTAGTGATTGGATCGAGACGTTT.

By frequency in the sample, this clone is large. This chain connects TRGV9 to TRGJP. TCRdb carries no J gene annotation; the J gene was assigned here by matching the DNA with germline. The CDR3 sequence is 16 residues long. With 2 bases clipped from V and 6 bases from J, the junction kept 4 bases outside the gene matches. CDR1 and CDR2 from the germline V gene are GITISATS and ISYDGTV (reference sequence). In DNA, the CDR3 is TGTGCCTTGTGGGAGGCCTCAGAGTTGGGCAAAAAAATCAAGGTATTT. This codes for CALWEASELGKKIKVF.

About this clone itself: The sample carries other DNA sequences with the same CDR3. The chain couples TRGV9 to TRGJP. No J gene is reported in TCRdb; it was inferred here by comparing the DNA with germline. Germline trimming cut 0 bases from V and 7 bases from J; bases unmatched to any gene: 6. Germline V gene lookup returns CDR1 GITISATS and CDR2 ISYDGTV (reference sequence). The CDR3 contains 17 residues. The DNA for the CDR3 is TGTGCCTTGTGGGAGGTGCAAAGGGAGTTGGGCAAAAAAATCAAGGTATTT. Its translation: CALWEVQRELGKKIKVF.

The V gene is TRGV4, the J gene TRGJP2. Here the J gene came from matching the DNA to germline, since TCRdb omits it. The CDR3 spans 15 residues. Trimming cost V 2 bases and J 2 bases; bases outside gene matches: 5. CDR1 is EGSTGY, CDR2 YDSYTSSV, per germline. In DNA form, the CDR3 reads TGTGCCACCTGGGATGCGCTCAGTAGTGATTGGATCAAGACGTTT. Its protein is CATWDALSSDWIKTF.

CDR3 bases: TGTGCCACCTGGGGGTTTACAGAGAGGACCACTGGTTGGTTCAAGATATTT. Residues: CATWGFTERTTGWFKIF. The J gene is TRGJP1, the V gene TRGV8. Here the J gene was assigned by germline matching of the DNA, as TCRdb has none. The germline V gene has CDR1 VENAVY and CDR2 YDSYNSRV. The CDR3 spans 17 residues. Unmatched junction bases numbered 14, after V lost 5 bases and J lost 2 bases.

This chain connects TRGV3 to TRGJ1 or TRGJ2. TCRdb leaves out the J gene; it was filled in here by matching the DNA to germline. Trimming removed 0 bases from V and 7 bases from J; junction bases left unmatched: 3. The germline gives CDR1 VTNTFY, CDR2 YDVSTARD (reference sequence). The CDR3 consists of 12 residues. CDR3: CATWDRHYKKLF. In nucleotides, the CDR3 is TGTGCCACCTGGGACAGGCACTATAAGAAACTCTTT.

This clone came up a few times. The J gene is TRGJ1 or TRGJ2, the V gene TRGV2. TCRdb offers no J gene call, so here the DNA was matched to germline to obtain one. This CDR3 is built from 13 residues. V gave up 3 bases and J gave up 5 bases; unmatched junction bases: 7. Germline CDR1 reads EGSNGY; CDR2 reads YDSYNSKV. The CDR3 region is CATWDFGDYKKLF. The CDR3 DNA sequence: TGTGCCACCTGGGACTTCGGGGATTATAAGAAACTCTTT.

This clone was seen a few times. As DNA, the CDR3 is TGTGCCTTGTGGTTTCGATATAAGAAACTCTTT. Its protein product is CALWFRYKKLF. The gene calls are TRGV9 and TRGJ1 or TRGJ2. TCRdb leaves out the J gene; it was filled in here by matching the DNA to germline. Germline V lookup: CDR1 GITISATS, CDR2 ISYDGTV (reference sequence). Unmatched junction bases numbered 6, after V lost 6 bases and J lost 7 bases. The length of the CDR3 is 11 residues.

DNA for the CDR3: TGTGCCACCTGGGTCGCTCGTTGGTTCAAGATATTT. This sequence encodes CATWVARWFKIF. This rearrangement joins TRGV8 to TRGJP1. TCRdb supplies no J gene; here it was assigned by aligning the nucleotide sequence to germline. The V and J ends lost 5 bases and 9 bases, in that order; junction bases with no gene match: 6. Germline V gene lookup returns CDR1 VENAVY and CDR2 YDSYNSRV. The CDR3 sequence is 12 residues long.

CDR3: CALWEVLSPELGKKIKVF. CDR3 bases: TGTGCCTTGTGGGAGGTGCTTTCCCCGGAGTTGGGCAAAAAAATCAAGGTATTT. This chain joins TRGV9 and TRGJP. Matching the DNA to germline supplied the J gene, which TCRdb does not give. Per germline, CDR1 GITISATS and CDR2 ISYDGTV (reference sequence). The length of the CDR3 is 18 residues. The J segment lost 7 bases and the V segment lost 0 bases, leaving 9 bases of the junction unmatched.

V gene TRGV4 combines with J gene TRGJ1 or TRGJ2. Here the J gene came from matching the DNA to germline, since TCRdb omits it. The CDR3 totals 15 residues. Losses at the gene ends were 1 base for V and 2 bases for J; bases not matched to a gene: 8. Germline-derived CDR1 and CDR2 are EGSTGY and YDSYTSSV. The CDR3 region has the DNA TGTGCCACCTGGGATGGCCAGGGGGATTATTATAAGAAACTCTTT. Translating it yields CATWDGQGDYYKKLF.

With respect to this clone: The same CDR3 is also encoded by other DNA sequences in this sample. The chain joins TRGV4 to TRGJ1 or TRGJ2. The J gene, missing from TCRdb, was assigned here through DNA to germline matching. V gave up 4 bases and J gave up 7 bases; unmatched junction bases: 7. Germline values: CDR1 EGSTGY, CDR2 YDSYTSSV. This CDR3 is built from 12 residues. The CDR3 sequence: CATWDGRYKKLF. DNA for the CDR3: TGTGCCACCTGGGACGGGCGATATAAGAAACTCTTT.

To note about this clone: One junction end disagrees with the germline gene, perhaps due to a read error. This chain connects TRGV9 to TRGJP2. Since TCRdb gives no J gene, matching the DNA to germline was used here to assign it. The CDR3 is 16 amino acids. The V gene's germline CDR1 is GITISATS and CDR2 ISYDGTV (reference sequence). The CDR3 bases are TGTGCCTTGTGGGAGGTGCAGTGGAATAGTGACTGGATCAAGACGTTT. It is translated as CALWEVQWNSDWIKTF.

This clone was seen only a few times. This chain joins TRGV9 and TRGJ1 or TRGJ2. TCRdb is silent on the J gene; assignment here came from matching the DNA to germline. In germline, CDR1 is GITISATS, CDR2 ISYDGTV (reference sequence). Trimming removed 6 bases from V and 8 bases from J; junction bases left unmatched: 7. CDR3 length: 11 amino acids. The CDR3 DNA reads as TGTGCCTTGTGGATGGGGGATAAGAAACTCTTT. Its protein is CALWMGDKKLF.

This clone showed up just a few times. The V gene is TRGV2, but the J gene lacks a call. The CDR3 loop spans 11 amino acids. Germline loops: CDR1 EGSNGY, CDR2 YDSYNSKV. Here the CDR3 reads CATWDGRIKLF. The CDR3, as DNA: TGTGCCACCTGGGACGGGCGGATTAAACTCTTT.

Details on this clone: This same CDR3 is encoded by further DNA sequences in the sample. V is TRGV9 and J is TRGJP. TCRdb gives no J gene; it was assigned here by matching the DNA to germline. V gave up 2 bases and J gave up 4 bases; unmatched junction bases: 5. This CDR3 is 17 amino acids long. The germline V gene has CDR1 GITISATS and CDR2 ISYDGTV (reference sequence). The CDR3 nucleotides read TGTGCCTTGTGGGAGGAGATACAAGAGTTGGGCAAAAAAATCAAGGTATTT. This sequence encodes CALWEEIQELGKKIKVF.

The CDR3 here is CATWDRVGEYYKKLF. The CDR3 DNA reads TGTGCCACCTGGGATAGAGTCGGGGAATATTATAAGAAACTCTTT. V is TRGV4 and J is TRGJ1 or TRGJ2. The J gene was not available in TCRdb and was assigned here by matching the DNA to germline segments. CDR1 EGSTGY and CDR2 YDSYTSSV come from the germline V gene. CDR3 length equals 15 residues. V lost 3 bases to trimming and J lost 4 bases; unmatched junction nucleotides: 12.

As for this clone: The identical CDR3 is also encoded by other nucleotide sequences in the sample. This rearrangement joins TRGV4 to TRGJ1 or TRGJ2. The J gene was not available in TCRdb and was assigned here by matching the DNA to germline segments. This CDR3 contains 13 residues. The trim removed 0 bases at V and 7 bases at J, leaving 6 bases unmatched. Germline V lookup: CDR1 EGSTGY, CDR2 YDSYTSSV. CDR3 loop: CATWDGPGYKKLF. The CDR3 region has the DNA TGTGCCACCTGGGATGGGCCGGGGTATAAGAAACTCTTT.